This is a list of T cell receptor beta chains from one sample in a study of somatic mutations in cytotoxic T cells in rheumatoid arthritis. Sequenced by immunoSEQ multiplex PCR; TCRdb stores in-frame clones only, minus some. In the table there are roughly 18,000 clones, about three quarters of which are singletons. The sequenced material came from CD8+ T cells sorted from blood. Receptors were obtained from an adult with rheumatoid arthritis. Both conserved end residues are part of each CDR3. The D gene is left open where the match is weak. Expanded clones get a size class; other rows say once, few or many, or leave the size out.

d_gene	v_gene	j_gene	abundance	CDR3nt	CDR3aa
-	TRBV6-1	TRBJ2-1	-	TGTGCCAGCGATCGGTACAATGAGCAGTTCTTC	CASDRYNEQFF
-	TRBV30	TRBJ1-2	-	TGTGCCTGGAGTGACCAGGGCGATGGCTACACCTTC	CAWSDQGDGYTF
-	TRBV11-2	TRBJ1-1	-	TGTGCCAGCAGCTTGGCGGGGTGGACTGAAGCTTTCTTT	CASSLAGWTEAFF
-	TRBV13	TRBJ2-1	-	TGTGCCAGCAGCTTAGCCCCGGGAGAGCAGTTCTTC	CASSLAPGEQFF
-	TRBV7-6	TRBJ2-7	-	TGTGCCAGCAGCGCACCCCAGACTTACGAGCAGTACTTC	CASSAPQTYEQYF
-	TRBV6-4	TRBJ2-1	-	TGTGCCAGCAGTGAATCGACGACGGATGAGCAGTTCTTC	CASSESTTDEQFF
-	TRBV7-9	TRBJ2-5	-	TGTGCCAGCAGCCCGACGGGGGGAAGGACAGGATGGTACCAAGAGACCCAGTACTTC	CASSPTGGRTGWYQETQYF
-	TRBV7-9	TRBJ2-7	few	TGTGCCAGCAGCTTAGCTAGGGGTAGGACCTACGAGCAGTACTTC	CASSLARGRTYEQYF
TRBD2	TRBV7-9	TRBJ2-7	-	TGTGCCAGCATCAAGCGGGGGAGCTCCTACGAGCAGTACTTC	CASIKRGSSYEQYF
-	TRBV11-2	TRBJ2-5	-	TGTGCCAGCAGCTTAGTATTTTGGGAGGCCCAGTACTTC	CASSLVFWEAQYF
TRBD1	TRBV11-2	TRBJ2-1	-	TGTGCCAGCAGCTATGGACAGGGGGTTTACAATGAGCAGTTCTTC	CASSYGQGVYNEQFF
-	TRBV7-9	TRBJ2-6	medium-sized	TGTGCCAGCAGCTTAGGTATAGCGGACACTTACTCTGGGGCCAACGTCCTGACTTTC	CASSLGIADTYSGANVLTF
-	TRBV27	TRBJ2-7	-	TGTGCCAGCAGTTTGGCTAGCGCGACTCCGGCCTACGAGCAGTACTTC	CASSLASATPAYEQYF
-	TRBV15	TRBJ2-2	-	TGTGCCACCAGCAAGGGGGCGGGGGGCGAGGGCGGGGAGCTGTTTTTT	CATSKGAGGEGGELFF
-	TRBV5-1	TRBJ1-3	-	TGCGCCAGCAGCTTGACGGGGTCTGGAAACACCATATATTTT	CASSLTGSGNTIYF
TRBD1	TRBV4-1	TRBJ1-6	-	TGCGCCAGCAGCCAAGGACAGGGTTCACCCCTCCACTTT	CASSQGQGSPLHF
TRBD1	TRBV4-2	TRBJ2-5	-	TGTGCCAGCAGCCAAGATATAGGGGGCTGGCAGACCCAGTACTTC	CASSQDIGGWQTQYF
-	TRBV5-1	TRBJ2-7	-	TGCGCCAGCAGCTTGGCCGGCGAGGAGATTTCCTACGAGCAGTACTTC	CASSLAGEEISYEQYF
TRBD2	TRBV7-2	TRBJ2-1	-	TGTGCCAGCAGCTTAGCCGCTATTTTGTTCGGCGGGGGGGCTTGGAATGAGCAGTTCTTC	CASSLAAILFGGGAWNEQFF
TRBD1	TRBV27	TRBJ2-2	-	TGTGCCAGCAGTCCGACAGGGTTAACCGGGGAGCTGTTTTTT	CASSPTGLTGELFF
TRBD1	TRBV6-5	TRBJ1-1	-	TGTGCCAGCAGTTACTCGCGGGACAGTAAAGCTTTCTTT	CASSYSRDSKAFF
-	TRBV7-6	TRBJ2-1	-	TGTGCCAGCAGCTTCGCGACAGGCAACAATGAGCAGTTCTTC	CASSFATGNNEQFF
TRBD1	TRBV7-6	TRBJ1-2	-	TGTGCCAGCAGCTTGGGGACAGGGTCCGGTGCCTATGGCTACACCTTC	CASSLGTGSGAYGYTF
TRBD2	TRBV27	TRBJ2-7	-	TGTGCCAGCAGTTGGGGACTAGCGGGCTACGAGCAGTACTTC	CASSWGLAGYEQYF
-	TRBV5-4	TRBJ2-3	once	TGTGCCAGCAGCTCACCGGGACTAGATACGCAGTATTTT	CASSSPGLDTQYF
-	TRBV7-9	TRBJ2-6	-	TGTGCCAGCAGCTTAACTCTCTCTGGGGCCAACGTCCTGACTTTC	CASSLTLSGANVLTF
-	TRBV6-6	TRBJ2-7	-	TGTGCCAGCAGTTCAGTCTCCGGCCCCTACGAGCAGTACTTC	CASSSVSGPYEQYF
-	TRBV13	TRBJ1-2	-	TGTGCCAGCAGCTTAGGCCGGAGCAGAACTAACTATGGCTACACCTTC	CASSLGRSRTNYGYTF
TRBD1	TRBV5-6	TRBJ1-5	-	TGTGCCAGCAGCTTGGCACAGGGGGCAAATCAGCCCCAGCATTTT	CASSLAQGANQPQHF
-	TRBV5-4	TRBJ2-7	few	TGTGCCAGCAGCCCCGGGGTAGTCCTCTACGAGCAGTACTTC	CASSPGVVLYEQYF
-	TRBV29-1	TRBJ1-2	-	TGCAGCGTTGAAGGTGGGGACTATGGCTACACCTTC	CSVEGGDYGYTF
-	TRBV5-1	TRBJ2-7	-	TGCGCCAGCAGTCGGGTTTCATCCTACGAGCAGTACTTC	CASSRVSSYEQYF
-	TRBV10-3	TRBJ1-1	few	TGTGCCATCGCTGGAGGAGAGGGCATGAACACTGAAGCTTTCTTT	CAIAGGEGMNTEAFF
TRBD2	TRBV14	TRBJ2-1	-	TGTGCCAGCAGCCAAGATTTCGGGAGGCTGGCGCACAATGAGCAGTTCTTC	CASSQDFGRLAHNEQFF
TRBD2	TRBV14	TRBJ2-3	-	TGTGCCAGCAGCCGCCTAGCGGGAGTCACAGATACGCAGTATTTT	CASSRLAGVTDTQYF